This is a list of T cell receptor beta chains from one sample in a study of CD8 T cells in ankylosing spondylitis. TCRdb called the 5' RACE reads again in MiXCR, with one record for every CDR3 protein. The table shows approximately 35,000 distinct CDR3 sequences, with around 15% occurring only once. The sample comprised synovial fluid, either unsorted or a sorted T cell fraction (not recorded which). All receptors derive from a male donor with ankylosing spondylitis. CDR3s include the opening cysteine and the closing phenylalanine or tryptophan. The D gene is left open where the match is weak. Clone size appears in some rows only: once, few, many, or a class for an expanded clone.

CDR3nt,CDR3aa,d_gene,j_gene,v_gene,abundance
TGTGCCGTCAAGGCAGGGGGCTTCATATTGTACGAGCAGTACTTC,CAVKAGGFILYEQYF,TRBD1,TRBJ2-7,TRBV6-1,few
TGCAGTGCTAGAGTCCCGGACAGGGTGACTGAAGCTTTCTTT,CSARVPDRVTEAFF,TRBD1,TRBJ1-1,TRBV20-1,many
TGTGCCAGTCTGAGGAGAGGGAGAGGAGGAGGATTCTTC,CASLRRGRGGGFF,NA,TRBJ2-1,TRBV28,NA
TGTGCCAGCAGCTCCCCCCGGTTAGGGACTCGCCCGTTGGATACGCAGTATTTT,CASSSPRLGTRPLDTQYF,NA,TRBJ2-3,TRBV11-2,NA
TGCAGTGCTAGAGCCTGGACAGGAGGCCCGTCGGGCTACACCTTC,CSARAWTGGPSGYTF,TRBD1,TRBJ1-2,TRBV20-1,few
TGTGCCAGCAGTTTCCGATCCTACAATGAGCAGTTCTTC,CASSFRSYNEQFF,NA,TRBJ2-1,TRBV12-3/TRBV12-4,few
TGCGCCAGCAGCCAGGGGGGACACTCGAACACCGGGGAGCTGTTTTTT,CASSQGGHSNTGELFF,NA,TRBJ2-2,TRBV4-1,NA
TGCGCCAGCAGCCAGCGCATGGCCAATCAGCCCCAGCATTTT,CASSQRMANQPQHF,NA,TRBJ1-5,TRBV4-3,many
TGCGCCAGCAGCTTCCTGGCCAGGACAGCCAAAAACATTCAGTACTTC,CASSFLARTAKNIQYF,NA,TRBJ2-4,TRBV5-1,NA
TGTGCCAGCAGTTCCAAGCCGGGACCCACAACCTACGAGCAGTACTTC,CASSSKPGPTTYEQYF,NA,TRBJ2-7,TRBV6-5,NA
TGCAGTGCTAGAACTCCCGAGCGGGAGAGGCCTAGCTCCTACAATGAGCAGTTCTTC,CSARTPERERPSSYNEQFF,TRBD2,TRBJ2-1,TRBV20-1,NA
TGTGCCAGCAGCGACGGACAGTCTATAGCTCTGCCCCAGCATTTT,CASSDGQSIALPQHF,NA,TRBJ1-5,TRBV7-9,NA
TGTGCCAGCAGCTCGAACATGCAGGGACACCTGACAGGGCGATCCCACGAGCAGTACTTC,CASSSNMQGHLTGRSHEQYF,TRBD1,TRBJ2-7,TRBV7-4,few
TGCAGTGCTAGGGGGACAGCCCACACTGAAGCTTTCTTT,CSARGTAHTEAFF,TRBD1,TRBJ1-1,TRBV20-1,many
TGCGCCAGCAGCCAACTGGGGAACGAGCAGTACTTC,CASSQLGNEQYF,NA,TRBJ2-7,TRBV4-1,many
TGTGCCAGTACCCCAGACTCCTTTAGCAATCAGCCCCAGCATTTT,CASTPDSFSNQPQHF,NA,TRBJ1-5,TRBV19,many
TGTGCCAGCAGCCTAAACATACAAGAGACCCAGTACTTC,CASSLNIQETQYF,NA,TRBJ2-5,TRBV7-9,NA
TGTGCCACCAGGGCAGGGGCGGATAGCAATCAGCCCCAGCATTTT,CATRAGADSNQPQHF,NA,TRBJ1-5,TRBV15,few
TGTGCCAGCAGTCCGTTTAGCGGGAGGACCGGGGAGCTGTTTTTT,CASSPFSGRTGELFF,TRBD2,TRBJ2-2,TRBV6-1,few
TGTGCCAGCAGCCAAGTTCGGCCAACTAACTATGGCTACACCTTC,CASSQVRPTNYGYTF,NA,TRBJ1-2,TRBV3-1,many
TGTGCCAGTAGCCCCTCTGGGTACACTGAAGCTTTCTTT,CASSPSGYTEAFF,NA,TRBJ1-1,TRBV19,NA
TGCAGCGTTGGGTCCGGAAGGGTCACCGGGGAGCTGTTTTTT,CSVGSGRVTGELFF,NA,TRBJ2-2,TRBV29-1,NA
TGTGCCAGCAGCTTAATGGCAGGGGTGGGACACACTGAAGCTTTCTTT,CASSLMAGVGHTEAFF,NA,TRBJ1-1,TRBV7-8,NA
TGCAGTGCTCGGGACAGGTTGCGGGAGCAGTACTTC,CSARDRLREQYF,TRBD1,TRBJ2-7,TRBV20-1,few
TGTGCCAGCAGCCAACCGGGACAGGGGGACTACGAGCAGTACTTC,CASSQPGQGDYEQYF,TRBD1,TRBJ2-7,TRBV4-2,NA
TGTGCCAGCAGCCACCCGGGGGGAGAACCCAAGAACACTGAAGCTTTCTTT,CASSHPGGEPKNTEAFF,NA,TRBJ1-1,TRBV6-2/TRBV6-3,NA
TGTGCCAGCAGCTTAGTGGAGGACATCGAAGAGACCCAGTACTTC,CASSLVEDIEETQYF,NA,TRBJ2-5,TRBV7-9,NA
TGTGCCAGCAGCTTAGGACGTTGTAGGGGTAGTCAGCCCCAGCATTTT,CASSLGRCRGSQPQHF,NA,TRBJ1-5,TRBV7-2,few
TGTGCCAGCAGCCTCGGACCGATGGACTCTGGGGCCAACGTCCTGACTTTC,CASSLGPMDSGANVLTF,NA,TRBJ2-6,TRBV7-9,many
TGCGCCAGCAGCCAAGATGGAATCGCGACGTGGCCCCAGCATTTT,CASSQDGIATWPQHF,NA,TRBJ1-5,TRBV4-3,NA
TGTGCCAGCAGCTTAGGCCAGGGTAGCCAAGAGACCCAGTACTTC,CASSLGQGSQETQYF,NA,TRBJ2-5,TRBV5-5,NA
TGTGCCAGCAGCGAGGGACAGGGGTTTTACGAGCAGTACTTC,CASSEGQGFYEQYF,TRBD1,TRBJ2-7,TRBV9,NA
TGTGCCACCAGCAGAGGGGTGGTGGGGGACGAGCAGTACTTC,CATSRGVVGDEQYF,NA,TRBJ2-7,TRBV15,NA
TGTGCCAGCAGTTACTCCCTCGGGACTAGTGCAAACAATGAGCAGTTCTTC,CASSYSLGTSANNEQFF,TRBD2,TRBJ2-1,TRBV6-5,many
TGTGCAAGTCGCTTAGCCCTGGAGGTGAAAGCTTTCTTT,CASRLALEVKAFF,NA,TRBJ1-1,TRBV12-2,NA
TGTGCCAGCAGCGTAGTACTAGTTACCAATGAGCAGTTCTTC,CASSVVLVTNEQFF,NA,TRBJ2-1,TRBV9,NA
TGTGCCAGCACTTTGGACTTGACTAGCGGGAGTTCTCGGTACAATGAGCAGTTCTTC,CASTLDLTSGSSRYNEQFF,TRBD2,TRBJ2-1,TRBV6-2/TRBV6-3,NA
TGTGCCACCGAGGGGTCTGGTTCGACTGAAGCTTTCTTT,CATEGSGSTEAFF,NA,TRBJ1-1,TRBV15,NA
TGTGCCAGCAGCTTAGGATTCCTCAGCACAGATACGCAGTATTTT,CASSLGFLSTDTQYF,NA,TRBJ2-3,TRBV11-2,NA
TGTGCCAGCAGTTTACGGCAGCTCGAGCAGTACTTC,CASSLRQLEQYF,NA,TRBJ2-7,TRBV12-3/TRBV12-4,NA
TGTGCCAGCAGCCCGGGACTAGCGGGTTTAGACGAGCAGTACTTC,CASSPGLAGLDEQYF,TRBD2,TRBJ2-7,TRBV12-3/TRBV12-4,medium-sized
TGTGCCAGCAGTCCTAGGTGGAGACTAGCACAAGAGACCCAGTACTTC,CASSPRWRLAQETQYF,TRBD2,TRBJ2-5,TRBV28,NA
TGTGCCAGCAGCCAAGACGCAACAGGCAATCAGCCCCAGCATTTT,CASSQDATGNQPQHF,NA,TRBJ1-5,TRBV4-2,few
TGCAGTGCCCCCGGGAGGGGGTCTGGAAACACCATATATTTT,CSAPGRGSGNTIYF,NA,TRBJ1-3,TRBV20-1,many
TGTGCCAGCAGTGATGGGACAGGGGGCGACTATGGCTACACCTTC,CASSDGTGGDYGYTF,TRBD1,TRBJ1-2,TRBV6-1,NA